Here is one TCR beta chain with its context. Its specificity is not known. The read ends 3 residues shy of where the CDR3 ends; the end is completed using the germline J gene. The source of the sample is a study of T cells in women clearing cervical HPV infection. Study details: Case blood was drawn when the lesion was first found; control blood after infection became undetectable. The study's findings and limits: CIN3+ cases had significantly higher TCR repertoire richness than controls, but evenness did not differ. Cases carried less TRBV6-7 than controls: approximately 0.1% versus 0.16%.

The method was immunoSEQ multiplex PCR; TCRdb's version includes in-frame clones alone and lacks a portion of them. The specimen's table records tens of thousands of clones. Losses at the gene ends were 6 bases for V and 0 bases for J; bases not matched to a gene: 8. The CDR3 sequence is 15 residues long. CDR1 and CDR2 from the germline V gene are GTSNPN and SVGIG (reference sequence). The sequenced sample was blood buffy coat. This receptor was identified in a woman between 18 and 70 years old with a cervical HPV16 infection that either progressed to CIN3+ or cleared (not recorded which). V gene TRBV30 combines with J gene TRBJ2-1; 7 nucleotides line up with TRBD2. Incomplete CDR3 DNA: TGTGCCTGTCCGCGGGGGACCAGCTCCTACAATGAG. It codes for CACPRGTSSYNE. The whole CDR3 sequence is CACPRGTSSYNEQFF.